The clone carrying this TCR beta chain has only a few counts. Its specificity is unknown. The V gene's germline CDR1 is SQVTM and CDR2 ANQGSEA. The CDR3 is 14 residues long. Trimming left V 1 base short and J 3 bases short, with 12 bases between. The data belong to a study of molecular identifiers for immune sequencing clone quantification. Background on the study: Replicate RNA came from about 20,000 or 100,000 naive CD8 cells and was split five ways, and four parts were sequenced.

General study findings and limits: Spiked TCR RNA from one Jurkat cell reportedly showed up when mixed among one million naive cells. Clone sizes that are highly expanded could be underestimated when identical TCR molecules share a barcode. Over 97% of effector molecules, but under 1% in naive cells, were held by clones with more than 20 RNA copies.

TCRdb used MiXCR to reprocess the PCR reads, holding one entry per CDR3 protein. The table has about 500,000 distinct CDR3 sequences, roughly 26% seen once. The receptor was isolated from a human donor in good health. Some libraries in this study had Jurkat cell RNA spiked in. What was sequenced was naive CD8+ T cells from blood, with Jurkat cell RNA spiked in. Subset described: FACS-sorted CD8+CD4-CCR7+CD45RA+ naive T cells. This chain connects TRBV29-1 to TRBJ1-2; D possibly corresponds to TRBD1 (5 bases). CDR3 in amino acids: CSVEVGGGYYGYTF. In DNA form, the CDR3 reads TGCAGCGTTGAAGTTGGGGGGGGTTACTATGGCTACACCTTC. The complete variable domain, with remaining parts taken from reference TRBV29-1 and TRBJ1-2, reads SAVISQKPSRDICQRGTSLTIQCQVDSQVTMMFWYRQQPGQSLTLIATANQGSEATYESGFVIDKFPISRPNLTFSTLTVSNMSPEDSSIYLCSVEVGGGYYGYTFGSGTRLTVV.